Listed below are T cell receptor beta chains from one sample, sequenced in a study of beta chain features in type 1 diabetes. Using immunoSEQ multiplex PCR, the repertoire was profiled, and TCRdb retains in-frame clones only, with some absent. The table lists around 250,000 clones, roughly 22% of them singletons, with around 0.028% in the top ten. The sequenced material came from naive CD4+ T cells from blood. The receptors come from a woman in her 40s with type 1 diabetes. The CDR3 runs from the conserved cysteine through the conserved F or W. Each record gives: CDR3 DNA, CDR3 protein, V gene, D gene, J gene, clone size. D genes are given only for firm matches. Not all rows give a size; the values are once, few, many and, for expanded clones, a class.

TGCAGCGTTGGAACAGGGGGGGTAGCCTACGAGCAGTACTTC CSVGTGGVAYEQYF TRBV29-1 NA TRBJ2-7 NA
TGCAGCGGCTACGGGAAGGATGAGACCCAGTACTTC CSGYGKDETQYF TRBV29-1 NA TRBJ2-5 few
TGTGCCAGCAGCGTCCGACAGGGGAATGAGCAGTTCTTC CASSVRQGNEQFF TRBV9 TRBD1 TRBJ2-1 NA
TGCAGCGTTGATAATCCAGGTAATGAAGCTTTCTTT CSVDNPGNEAFF TRBV29-1 NA TRBJ1-1 NA
TGTGCCAGCAGCGGAGGGCCTGGGGCCAACGTCCTGACTTTC CASSGGPGANVLTF TRBV28 NA TRBJ2-6 NA
TGTGCCAGCAGCCCCCGACAGGGGGAAGAGACCCAGTACTTC CASSPRQGEETQYF TRBV9 TRBD1 TRBJ2-5 NA
TGTGCCAGCAGCTTGGGTAGAGCCGGGGAGCTGTTTTTT CASSLGRAGELFF TRBV5-6 NA TRBJ2-2 few
TGTGCCGCCTGGGGAGGGGGTGGGAACATTCAGTACTTC CAAWGGGGNIQYF TRBV28 NA TRBJ2-4 NA
TGTGCCAGTACAGGGCCGGCTGGACTGGCGTTCTTC CASTGPAGLAFF TRBV14 NA TRBJ2-1 NA
TGTGCCAGCAGCCGCGACAGTTTCGACGAGCAGTACTTC CASSRDSFDEQYF TRBV7-2 NA TRBJ2-7 NA
TGCGCCAGCAGCCAAGAGACTAGTTGGTACGAGCAGTACTTC CASSQETSWYEQYF TRBV4-3 NA TRBJ2-7 few
TGTGCCAGCAGTGGACAGGTCTTTAGCAATCAGCCCCAGCATTTT CASSGQVFSNQPQHF TRBV2 NA TRBJ1-5 NA
TGCGCCAGCAGCCTTCAAATCCAGGGAATCTACGAGCAGTACTTC CASSLQIQGIYEQYF TRBV4-3 NA TRBJ2-7 NA
TGCAGCGTTGGCAGGGGGGACGAGCAGTACTTC CSVGRGDEQYF TRBV29-1 NA TRBJ2-7 NA
TGTGCCAGTAGTAGGGGGACACTCTACTATGGCTACACCTTC CASSRGTLYYGYTF TRBV19 NA TRBJ1-2 NA
TGTGCCAGCAGCTTAGGGATAGGCGGGGGGATAAGGCCCCAGTACTTC CASSLGIGGGIRPQYF TRBV7-2 TRBD2 TRBJ2-5 few
TGTGCCAGCAGCCTATTAGACAGGGCAACCTACAATGAGCAGTTCTTC CASSLLDRATYNEQFF TRBV14 TRBD1 TRBJ2-1 NA
TGTGCCAGCAGCCCGCGTATGAACACTGAAGCTTTCTTT CASSPRMNTEAFF TRBV7-6 NA TRBJ1-1 NA
TGTGCCAGCAGCGTAATCAGCGGGAGAACCGATGAGCAGTTCTTC CASSVISGRTDEQFF TRBV9 TRBD2 TRBJ2-1 NA
TGTGCCAGCAGTCAAGGCGGCCCAGAGACCCAGTACTTC CASSQGGPETQYF TRBV2 NA TRBJ2-5 NA
TGTGCCAGCAGTTCCACAGGGGGTGCTAAACCGCAGTACTTC CASSSTGGAKPQYF TRBV28 TRBD1 TRBJ2-7 NA
TGTGCCAGCAGTGGCCAAGACAGGGCGGGCTACGAGCAGTACTTC CASSGQDRAGYEQYF TRBV6-1 TRBD1 TRBJ2-7 NA
TGTGCCAGCTCACCGGACAGTCTCTATGGCTACACCTTC CASSPDSLYGYTF TRBV18 NA TRBJ1-2 few
TGTGCCATCAGTGAACTGACTCTCTCTGGAAACACCATATATTTT CAISELTLSGNTIYF TRBV10-3 NA TRBJ1-3 NA
TGTGCCAGCAGCCGGGAGGTAGAGACCCAGTACTTC CASSREVETQYF TRBV7-2 TRBD2 TRBJ2-5 NA
TGTGCCAGCAGCCGAGGTCCCGGGACTGAAGCTTTCTTT CASSRGPGTEAFF TRBV5-6 NA TRBJ1-1 NA
TGTGCCAGCAGCAGGGGGGCATCCACTGAAGCTTTCTTT CASSRGASTEAFF TRBV2 TRBD1 TRBJ1-1 NA
TGTGCCAGCAGCTTGCGTAGCGGGAGAGGGATAGCAGATACGCAGTATTTT CASSLRSGRGIADTQYF TRBV5-4 TRBD2 TRBJ2-3 few
TGCAGCGTTGCCAGACTGTACCAAGAGACCCAGTACTTC CSVARLYQETQYF TRBV29-1 NA TRBJ2-5 NA
TGTGCCTGGATGGACTTCTCGAGCTCCTACAATGAGCAGTTCTTC CAWMDFSSSYNEQFF TRBV30 NA TRBJ2-1 NA
TGTGCCAGCAGAGCGGGGAACACCGGGGAGCTGTTTTTT CASRAGNTGELFF TRBV2 NA TRBJ2-2 NA
TGTGCCAGCAGTGCGTCAGGCAATCAGCCCCAGCATTTT CASSASGNQPQHF TRBV6-4 NA TRBJ1-5 few
TGTGCCACCGGACGGGGGGGCGCGTCCAGCAATCAGCCCCAGCATTTT CATGRGGASSNQPQHF TRBV15 NA TRBJ1-5 NA
TGCGCCAGCAGCCTGACAGCCGGCACAGATACGCAGTATTTT CASSLTAGTDTQYF TRBV5-1 NA TRBJ2-3 NA
TGTGCCAGCAGCCACGGACAAGACTCTGGGGCCAACGTCCTGACTTTC CASSHGQDSGANVLTF TRBV5-6 NA TRBJ2-6 few
TGCGCCAGCAGCCATTGGGAAGTGGGGGGGGAGCAGTTCTTC CASSHWEVGGEQFF TRBV4-3 TRBD2 TRBJ2-1 few
TGTGCCACCAGCAGAGATCATCAACTGCAGTTCTTC CATSRDHQLQFF TRBV15 NA TRBJ2-1 NA
TGTGCCACCAGCAGAGATTTGCTAGCGGGTCCGGAAGGGCAGTTCTTC CATSRDLLAGPEGQFF TRBV15 TRBD2 TRBJ2-1 NA
TGTGCCAGCAGGCCGCAGACAGGGTTCACCTACGAGCAGTACTTC CASRPQTGFTYEQYF TRBV6-6 TRBD1 TRBJ2-7 NA
TGCAGTGCCCCAACACGTACGCAGTATTTT CSAPTRTQYF TRBV20-1 NA TRBJ2-3 NA
TGTGCCAGCAGCTTAGAAGCAGGGGCCACTGAAGCTTTCTTT CASSLEAGATEAFF TRBV7-9 NA TRBJ1-1 few
TGTGCCAGCAGCTCAACAGGGCTGAACACTGAAGCTTTCTTT CASSSTGLNTEAFF TRBV7-2 NA TRBJ1-1 NA
TGTGCCAGCAGCTCTACCGGGAGCTCCTACGAGCAGTACTTC CASSSTGSSYEQYF TRBV13 NA TRBJ2-7 NA